Reported below is one TCR beta chain. This sample is part of a study of cytotoxic CD8 clonotypes in ibrutinib-treated CLL. Trimming removed 2 bases at V and 2 bases at J, with 9 bases between. This CDR3 comprises 14 residues. Per germline, CDR1 MNHEY and CDR2 SVGAGI. TCRdb's copy holds only in-frame clones and misses some; the assay was immunoSEQ multiplex PCR. The sample contains some 310,000 clones, more than 65% of which appear only once. Here the sequenced sample was PBMCs, taken before ibrutinib treatment. The chain employs TRBV6-5 and TRBJ2-5; TRBD1 is a possible D gene (5 bases). This TCR was sampled from a human donor with chronic lymphocytic leukemia. As DNA, the CDR3 is TGTGCCAGCAGTTACGCGACAGATCAAGAGACCCAGTACTTC. Translating gives CASSYATDQETQYF.